This T cell receptor beta chain appears in the sequencing data of a study of T-cell reconstitution after alpha-beta-depleted transplantation in children. Study-wide findings and caveats: As was reported, about two months after transplant, alpha-beta T cells came from several hundred expanded graft clones. At day 60, the high TCRbeta diversity found in some patients originated from recipient T cells and thymic progenitors that had survived.

Remarks on this clonotype: Antigen: not known.

The authors prepared the TCRbeta library with unique molecular identifiers. TCRdb fed the PCR reads into MiXCR, producing one record per CDR3 protein. The sample consists of 700,000 to 950,000 distinct CDR3 sequences, approximately 15% of them appearing once. The V gene lost 5 bases and the J gene lost 2 bases, with 8 bases spanning the gap. The CDR3 is made up of 12 amino acids. Looked up from germline, CDR1 is DFQATT and CDR2 is SNEGSKA (reference sequence). The sequencing here drew on PBMCs, mostly from graft donor cells, taken 360 days after TCRalphabeta/CD19-depleted stem cell transplant. The rearrangement links TRBV20-1 to TRBJ2-3; D might be TRBD2 (5 bases). The origin of this receptor is a male patient younger than 18 who had a stem cell transplant for acute lymphoblastic leukemia, so the T cells may come from the graft donor. The CDR3 nucleotides read TGCAGTGCTCCAGACTACACAGATACGCAGTATTTT. Protein: CSAPDYTDTQYF.